This T cell receptor beta chain comes out of a study of T cells in Graves' hyperthyroidism and ophthalmopathy. The CDR3 regions of TCR beta were amplified from RNA transcripts. Initially, a first-round RT-PCR of the TCR CDR3 employed the HTBI primer set. MiXCR was run by TCRdb on the multiplex PCR reads, yielding one entry per CDR3 protein. Of some 510,000 distinct CDR3 sequences listed, around 45% are singletons. Study-level points and caveats: From stable hyperthyroidism, ophthalmopathy was separated by a 13 V-J model. Median prediction lead before ophthalmopathy onset was around 6.9 months with the model.

This clonotype was seen more than once but under ten times. What it binds is unknown. This CDR3 has 15 residues. V lost 2 bases to trimming and J lost 0 bases, with 7 bases between them. CDR1 is ENHRY, CDR2 SYGVKD, per germline. The study enrolled patients aged 18 to 65 with newly diagnosed hyperthyroidism of under 2 months' duration. Uncontrolled infection, other autoimmune disease, pregnancy or lactation disqualified patients from enrolment. The chain is built from TRBV10-3 and TRBJ1-4; D not resolved. Material for sequencing was peripheral blood or thyroid tissue (not recorded which). The clonotype was recovered from a woman in her late teens or twenties with Graves' hyperthyroidism. The CDR3 is CAISEKGPTNEKLFF. The CDR3 DNA follows: TGTGCCATCAGTGAGAAGGGCCCAACTAATGAAAAACTGTTTTTT.